Presented here are 9 T cell receptor beta chains from one specimen sequenced in a study of CD8+CD57+ T cells in acquired aplastic anemia. Patients included in sequencing had previously demonstrated CD8+CD57+ cell expansion by flow cytometry. Genomic DNA, serving as template, underwent TCR beta VDJ and CDR3 profiling. From the reads, TCRdb called clonotypes with MiXCR, one entry per CDR3 protein. Of about 58,000 distinct CDR3 sequences listed, roughly 60% are singletons. The sample taken for sequencing was sorted CD4+, CD8+, or CD8+CD57+ T cells (not recorded which) from PBMCs. The receptors were sampled from a human donor with aplastic anemia.

In its sample, this clonotype was seen many times. CDR3 coding DNA: TGTGCCAGCAGTGCGGACGGGAGGAACAACAATGAGCAGTTCTTC. Translating gives CASSADGRNNNEQFF. The V call is TRBV6-1, the J call TRBJ2-1; 7 nucleotides line up with TRBD2. The CDR3 runs 15 residues. Germline V gene sequence: CDR1 MNHNS, CDR2 SASEGT. The V and J ends lost 4 bases and 5 bases, in that order; junction bases with no gene match: 8.

The chain links TRBV4-1 to TRBJ1-6, with D perhaps TRBD1 (6 bases). V was cut by 2 bases and J by 4 bases, with 9 bases left in between. Germline CDR1 is MGHRA and CDR2 is YSYEKL. The CDR3 is made up of 15 amino acids. CDR3 loop: CASSQQGRYNSPLHF. For the CDR3, the DNA is TGCGCCAGCAGCCAACAGGGGCGTTATAATTCACCCCTCCACTTT.

The chain joins TRBV29-1 to TRBJ2-7, with 11 bases aligning to TRBD1. CDR1 and CDR2 (germline): SQVTM, ANQGSEA. Unmatched junction bases numbered 5, after V lost 3 bases and J lost 4 bases. CDR3 length: 14 amino acids. CDR3 amino acids: CSVDGGQGVYEQYF. CDR3 DNA sequence: TGCAGCGTTGATGGGGGACAGGGGGTATACGAGCAGTACTTC.

The rearrangement links TRBV4-3 to TRBJ1-1; tentative D call: TRBD1 (5 bases). This CDR3 is built from 15 residues. V lost 0 bases and J 2 bases, leaving 10 bases between the germline ends. Germline values: CDR1 LGHNA, CDR2 YSLEER. CDR3 amino acids: CASSQDEGRNTEAFF. The CDR3 DNA follows: TGCGCCAGCAGCCAAGATGAGGGGCGAAACACTGAAGCTTTCTTT.

This chain links TRBV19 with TRBJ1-6; D is ambiguous. Germline CDR1 and CDR2: LNHDA and SQIVND (reference sequence). The CDR3 consists of 13 residues. Trimming removed 6 bases from V and 8 bases from J, with 11 bases in between. As DNA, the CDR3 is TGTGCCAGTAGACGGGGTTCTGATTCACCCCTCCACTTT. It codes for CASRRGSDSPLHF. Full variable domain (missing parts from reference TRBV19 and TRBJ1-6): DGGITQSPKYLFRKEGQNVTLSCEQNLNHDAMYWYRQDPGQGLRLIYYSQIVNDFQKGDIAEGYSVSREKKESFPLTVTSAQKNPTAFYLCASRRGSDSPLHFGNGTRLTVT.

V gene TRBV7-6 combines with J gene TRBJ2-7, with TRBD2 identical over 7 bases. V lost 1 base to trimming and J lost 3 bases; unmatched junction nucleotides: 6. CDR3 length: 15 residues. Germline CDR1 SGHVS, CDR2 FNYEAQ. The CDR3 sequence is CASSLDGGGNYEQYF. CDR3 bases: TGTGCCAGCAGCTTAGATGGGGGGGGTAACTACGAGCAGTACTTC.

The chain links TRBV7-2 to TRBJ1-1; D may be TRBD1 (5 bases). V lost 1 base and J 6 bases, leaving 12 bases between the germline ends. The CDR3 has 14 amino acids. Germline CDR1 and CDR2: SGHTA and FQGNSA. CDR3 coding DNA: TGTGCCAGCAGCTTAGTTTGGGGGAAATCTGAAGCTTTCTTT. It encodes CASSLVWGKSEAFF.

This chain connects TRBV29-1 to TRBJ2-7; the D is unclear. This CDR3 has 12 residues. V lost 1 base and J 2 bases, leaving 6 bases between the germline ends. Germline values: CDR1 SQVTM, CDR2 ANQGSEA. CDR3 sequence: CSVEAGPYEQYF. The CDR3 coding sequence is TGCAGCGTTGAAGCGGGCCCCTACGAGCAGTACTTC.

The chain has TRBV11-2 and TRBJ2-7, with 9 bases fitting TRBD1. Germline assignment: CDR1 SGHAT and CDR2 FQNNGV. The CDR3 has 16 amino acids. With V trimmed by 5 bases and J by 0 bases, 8 bases remained unmatched. CDR3 amino acids: CASSISGTGISYEQYF. CDR3 DNA sequence: TGTGCCAGCAGCATATCTGGGACAGGGATCTCCTACGAGCAGTACTTC.